Below, one TCR beta chain is given with its context. The CDR3 totals 14 residues. The germline gives CDR1 SGDLS, CDR2 YYNGEE. V dropped 4 bases and J dropped 5 bases, with 14 bases sitting between them. From the RT-PCR reads, TCRdb called clonotypes with MiXCR, one entry per CDR3 protein. The table records more than 600,000 distinct CDR3 sequences, approximately 15% of them present only once. The chain uses TRBV9 and TRBJ2-3, with D possibly matching TRBD2 (6 bases). Sequenced: memory CD4+ T cells from blood. The source of this sequence is a female donor in good health, serving as a healthy control. CDR3 bases: TGTGCCAGCAGCCTCCGGGACTTCCAAGATACGCAGTATTTT. Its translation is CASSLRDFQDTQYF. Supplemented by reference TRBV9 and TRBJ2-3, the full variable domain reads DSGVTQTPKHLITATGQRVTLRCSPRSGDLSVYWYQQSLDQGLQFLIQYYNGEERAKGNILERFSAQQFPDLHSELNLSSLELGDSALYFCASSLRDFQDTQYFGPGTRLTVL.